The clone carrying this TCR beta chain was counted only a few times. Its antigen is unknown. The data are from a study of T cell responses to AZD1222 COVID-19 vaccine. Produced via immunoSEQ multiplex PCR; TCRdb's table is partial and in-frame only. The repertoire holds over 100,000 clones, with more than 70% as singletons. CDR1 and CDR2 (germline): SGDLS, YYNGEE. This CDR3 is 12 amino acids long. Trimming took 3 bases from V and 12 from J, leaving 10 bases between them. Study-wide points: Baseline antibody screening turned up just a handful of seropositive AZD1222 recipients. Donor demographics were predominantly white British with a female majority; clonal diversity may be underestimated.

The V gene is TRBV9, the J gene TRBJ1-6, with D possibly being TRBD1 (5 bases). The receptor was derived from an adult in good health. Material: peripheral blood, obtained on day 0 of AZD1222 vaccination. CDR3 DNA: TGTGCCAGCAGCGGGGGCGGGCGACCCCTCCACTTT. Amino acids: CASSGGGRPLHF.